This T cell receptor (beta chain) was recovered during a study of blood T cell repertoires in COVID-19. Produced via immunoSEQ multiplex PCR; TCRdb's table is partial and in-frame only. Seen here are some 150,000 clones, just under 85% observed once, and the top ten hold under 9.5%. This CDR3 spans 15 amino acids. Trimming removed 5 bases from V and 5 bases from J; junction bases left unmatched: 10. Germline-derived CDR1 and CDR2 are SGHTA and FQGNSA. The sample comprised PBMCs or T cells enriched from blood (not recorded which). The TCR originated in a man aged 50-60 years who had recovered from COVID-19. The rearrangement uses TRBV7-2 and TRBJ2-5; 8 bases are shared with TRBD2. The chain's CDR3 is CASSPQAGEMETQYF. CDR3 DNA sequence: TGTGCCAGCAGCCCCCAAGCGGGGGAGATGGAGACCCAGTACTTC.